The present TCR beta chain was sequenced within a study of cytomegalovirus exposure and HLA in healthy donors. Study-level background: A prior analysis found fewer than 120 million unique TCR beta sequences from some 190 million T cells.

This CDR3 region has 15 residues. In germline, CDR1 is SGHRS, CDR2 YFSETQ. V gave up 5 bases and J gave up 3 bases, with 18 bases separating them. Primers included in the PCR were 60 Vbeta and 13 Jbeta primers. Repertoires were generated with immunoSEQ multiplex PCR, while TCRdb's copy carries only in-frame clones and drops some. The table for this sample gives 55,000 or so clones. Sequencing was done on a sample of PBMCs. This clonotype was obtained from a woman in her twenties or thirties in good health and CMV-seropositive. The chain carries TRBV5-1 and TRBJ2-7; a weak D match, TRBD1 (6 bases). The CDR3 coding sequence is TGCGCCAGCAGTGAAGGACAGCCAATTTACTACGAGCAGTACTTC. This translates into CASSEGQPIYYEQYF.